The table lists the clone carrying this TCR beta chain with a count of one. This entry is derived from a study of control samples from healthy donors and cancer patients. The repertoire was sequenced with immunoSEQ multiplex PCR; TCRdb's copy has only in-frame clones and lacks some. The table includes 190,000 or so clones, approximately 92% detected once. V was pared by 3 bases and J by 4 bases, with 8 bases of the junction left unmatched. This CDR3 comprises 17 residues. The germline V gene encodes CDR1 KGHSH and CDR2 LQKENI. This sequence was found in a man aged 18 to 30 in good health. Sequencing used blood. The chain recombines TRBV18 with TRBJ1-4; 10 nucleotides align to TRBD1. The chain's CDR3 is CASSPLGQGVDNEKLFF. The DNA for the CDR3 is TGTGCCAGCTCACCGCTCGGACAGGGGGTGGATAATGAAAAACTGTTTTTT.